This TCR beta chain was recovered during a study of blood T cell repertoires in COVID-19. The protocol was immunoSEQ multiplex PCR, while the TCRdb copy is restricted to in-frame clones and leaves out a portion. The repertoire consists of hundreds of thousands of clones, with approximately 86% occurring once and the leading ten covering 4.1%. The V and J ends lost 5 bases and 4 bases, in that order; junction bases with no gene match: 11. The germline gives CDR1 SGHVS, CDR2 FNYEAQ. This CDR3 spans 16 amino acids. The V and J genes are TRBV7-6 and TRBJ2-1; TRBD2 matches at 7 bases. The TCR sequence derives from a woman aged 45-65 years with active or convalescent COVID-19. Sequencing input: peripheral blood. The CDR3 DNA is TGTGCCAGCAGCCCCAGGCCCAGCGGGGCTTACAATGAGCAGTTCTTC. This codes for CASSPRPSGAYNEQFF.